Each of the 22 T cell receptor beta chains below was sequenced from the same sample in a study of blood T cell repertoires in COVID-19. The assay was immunoSEQ multiplex PCR, and TCRdb's table has in-frame clones only and misses some. The top ten hold about 1.9% of the sample, which has 150,000 to 200,000 clones, roughly nine tenths seen once. Sequencing was carried out using peripheral blood. The source is a man aged 18 to 30 who had recovered from COVID-19.

The chain recombines TRBV9 with TRBJ1-2; 11 positions agree with TRBD1. Losses at the gene ends were 2 bases for V and 5 bases for J; bases not matched to a gene: 5. Germline loops: CDR1 SGDLS, CDR2 YYNGEE. This CDR3 contains 15 residues. The CDR3 spells CASSVGQGGLYGYTF. In DNA, the CDR3 is TGTGCCAGCAGCGTGGGACAGGGGGGTCTATATGGCTACACCTTC.

This sequence joins TRBV5-1 and TRBJ2-1; D possibly corresponds to TRBD1 (6 bases). Germline CDR1 SGHRS, CDR2 YFSETQ. The CDR3 is 16 amino acids. Trimming shortened V by 0 bases and J by 1 base, and 11 bases separated the two germline ends. CDR3 bases: TGCGCCAGCAGCTTGGTACCCAGGGGATCCTACAATGAGCAGTTCTTC. It yields the protein CASSLVPRGSYNEQFF.

The chain combines TRBV4-3 with TRBJ2-1; no definite D call. V was shortened by 1 base and J by 6 bases, with 13 bases between the two germline ends. The CDR3 sequence is 15 residues long. Germline V lookup: CDR1 LGHNA, CDR2 YSLEER. DNA of the CDR3: TGCGCCAGCAGCCAAGCGAATTTTGGGCCCAATGAGCAGTTCTTC. Translating gives CASSQANFGPNEQFF.

The genes are TRBV7-9 and TRBJ2-3; no clear D. CDR3 length equals 13 residues. The V gene lost 0 bases and the J gene lost 5 bases, with 6 bases spanning the gap. Per the germline V gene, CDR1 is SEHNR and CDR2 is FQNEAQ (reference sequence). CDR3 in DNA: TGTGCCAGCAGCTTAGCGTTAAAAGATACGCAGTATTTT. Its translation: CASSLALKDTQYF.

CDR3 region: CASSYAGGYTF. The CDR3 coding sequence is TGTGCCAGCAGTTATGCGGGTGGCTACACCTTC. The chain recombines TRBV6-2 or TRBV6-3 with TRBJ1-2; no definite D call. V was cut by 3 bases and J by 7 bases, with 6 bases left in between. The germline gives CDR1 MNHEY, CDR2 SVGEGT. The CDR3 runs to 11 residues.

CDR3 in amino acids: CASSHVGGSSYNEQFF. DNA of the CDR3: TGTGCCAGCAGCCACGTGGGGGGGAGCTCCTACAATGAGCAGTTCTTC. This chain links TRBV4-2 with TRBJ2-1, with 7 bases lining up with TRBD2. Germline CDR1 and CDR2: LGHNA and YNFKEQ. With V trimmed by 3 bases and J by 0 bases, 5 bases remained unmatched. The CDR3 extends over 16 amino acids.

This chain links TRBV9 with TRBJ2-7; 9 bases line up with TRBD1. Germline CDR1 SGDLS, CDR2 YYNGEE. Unmatched junction bases numbered 4, after V lost 3 bases and J lost 3 bases. This CDR3 contains 14 residues. The CDR3 loop is CASSGTTGGYEQYF. CDR3 nucleotides: TGTGCCAGCAGCGGAACGACAGGGGGCTACGAGCAGTACTTC.

V gene TRBV7-2 combines with J gene TRBJ2-3; 8 bases are shared with TRBD1. This CDR3 is built from 14 residues. Unmatched junction bases numbered 7, after V lost 5 bases and J lost 6 bases. Germline V CDR1 and CDR2: SGHTA, FQGNSA. Here the CDR3 DNA reads TGTGCCAGCAGCAAGGGACAGGCACTTGATACGCAGTATTTT. It codes for CASSKGQALDTQYF.

The chain combines TRBV27 with TRBJ2-1, with 8 bases that match TRBD1. Germline loops: CDR1 MNHEY, CDR2 SMNVEV (reference sequence). Trimming removed 5 bases from V and 4 bases from J; junction bases left unmatched: 7. This CDR3 spans 15 amino acids. In nucleotides, the CDR3 is TGTGCCAGCAGTCTCCTGGACAGGGAATACAATGAGCAGTTCTTC. Its protein is CASSLLDREYNEQFF.

The chain couples TRBV12-3 or TRBV12-4 to TRBJ1-1; D is ambiguous. The CDR3 loop spans 13 amino acids. V lost 5 bases and J lost 3, with 10 bases in between. CDR3 in DNA: TGTGCCAGCAGTGGGCCTTCTTACACTGAAGCTTTCTTT. Its translation is CASSGPSYTEAFF.

This clone has a handful of counts. V and J are TRBV4-1 and TRBJ1-2; tentative D call: TRBD1 (6 bases). The CDR3 is 13 residues long. V lost 0 bases and J 8 bases, leaving 10 bases between the germline ends. Germline assignment: CDR1 MGHRA and CDR2 YSYEKL. In nucleotides, the CDR3 is TGCGCCAGCAGCCAAGAGGGGGCTAGGGGCTACACCTTC. As protein: CASSQEGARGYTF.

The genes are TRBV3-1 (or the pseudogene TRBV3-2) and TRBJ2-3; 11 nucleotides line up with TRBD1. This CDR3 region has 19 residues. Germline trimming cut 0 bases from V and 2 bases from J; bases unmatched to any gene: 10. Germline V lookup: CDR1 LGHDT, CDR2 YNNKEL (reference sequence). The CDR3 loop reads CASSQEPPDRGLLTDTQYF. The CDR3 DNA reads TGTGCCAGCAGCCAAGAACCCCCGGACAGGGGGCTTCTCACAGATACGCAGTATTTT.

This rearrangement joins TRBV5-6 to TRBJ2-7; tentatively, D is TRBD2 (7 bases). The V gene lost 4 bases and the J gene lost 1 base, with 24 bases spanning the gap. CDR3 length equals 18 residues. Germline V CDR1 and CDR2: SGHDT, YYEEEE. The CDR3 nucleotides read TGTGCCAGCAGCGGGGGCACCGGGACTATCCTGCGGTCCTACGAGCAGTACTTC. It is translated as CASSGGTGTILRSYEQYF.

This sequence joins TRBV27 and TRBJ1-5; no reliable D call. The germline V gene has CDR1 MNHEY and CDR2 SMNVEV (reference sequence). The CDR3 length is 15 residues. V gave up 3 bases and J gave up 0 bases, with 9 bases separating them. Here the CDR3 DNA reads TGTGCCAGCAGTTTCGCGGGATATAGCAATCAGCCCCAGCATTTT. This encodes CASSFAGYSNQPQHF.

The chain links TRBV25-1 to TRBJ1-2; no firm D call. Germline CDR1 reads MGHDK; CDR2 reads SYGVNS. Between the trimmed V and J ends, which lost 3 bases and 4 bases, there was a span of 6 bases. This CDR3 comprises 12 residues. The CDR3 region has the DNA TGTGCCAGCAGTGATCCTTTCTATGGCTACACCTTC. Its protein product is CASSDPFYGYTF.

This chain connects TRBV5-1 to TRBJ2-5; D unresolved. The CDR3 runs to 15 residues. CDR1 and CDR2 (germline): SGHRS, YFSETQ. Trimming stripped 4 bases from V and 1 base from J, with 14 bases between. The CDR3 spells CASSRATSTQETQYF. The CDR3 coding sequence is TGCGCCAGCAGCAGAGCGACTTCCACCCAAGAGACCCAGTACTTC.

The chain employs TRBV9 and TRBJ1-5, with TRBD1 matching 10 bases. Per the germline V gene, CDR1 is SGDLS and CDR2 is YYNGEE. The V and J ends lost 1 base and 5 bases, in that order; junction bases with no gene match: 9. There are 17 residues in the CDR3. CDR3 loop: CASSVRLGGTGDQPQHF. The CDR3 bases are TGTGCCAGCAGCGTAAGATTAGGAGGGACAGGGGATCAGCCCCAGCATTTT.

The V gene is TRBV9, the J gene TRBJ2-2; 10 bases map to TRBD2. The germline CDR1 and CDR2 sequences are SGDLS and YYNGEE. Losses at the gene ends were 6 bases for V and 2 bases for J; bases not matched to a gene: 10. The length of the CDR3 is 17 residues. CDR3 sequence: CASTLYGLAENTGELFF. The CDR3 DNA follows: TGTGCCAGCACCCTATATGGACTAGCGGAAAACACCGGGGAGCTGTTTTTT.

J is TRBJ2-7 and V is TRBV6-2 or TRBV6-3, with D possibly TRBD1 on 6 matching bases. V lost 5 bases, J lost 3 bases, and 17 bases lay in between. The CDR3 is made up of 15 amino acids. Germline values: CDR1 MNHEY, CDR2 SVGEGT. The CDR3 region has the DNA TGTGCCAGCAGTCCCGGGACATCCTTCGGCTACGAGCAGTACTTC. It encodes CASSPGTSFGYEQYF.

The chain couples TRBV3-1 (or the pseudogene TRBV3-2) to TRBJ1-1; D unclear. The germline V gene encodes CDR1 LGHDT and CDR2 YNNKEL (reference sequence). V gave up 4 bases and J gave up 0 bases, with 12 bases separating them. The CDR3 consists of 15 residues. CDR3 residues: CASSPRRPMNTEAFF. CDR3 coding DNA: TGTGCCAGCAGCCCACGGAGGCCAATGAACACTGAAGCTTTCTTT.

In its sample, this clone was seen once. The V gene is TRBV6-5, the J gene TRBJ2-3, with D maybe TRBD2 (5 bases). There are 15 residues in the CDR3. From germline, CDR1 is MNHEY and CDR2 SVGAGI. V gave up 0 bases and J gave up 1 base, with 8 bases separating them. CDR3 coding DNA: TGTGCCAGCAGTTACTCGTCGGAGGGCACAGATACGCAGTATTTT. Protein product: CASSYSSEGTDTQYF.

The chain joins TRBV28 to TRBJ1-6, with TRBD1 matching 9 bases. The CDR3 runs 20 residues. Trimming cost V 7 bases and J 0 bases; bases outside gene matches: 16. Looked up from germline, CDR1 is MDHEN and CDR2 is SYDVKM. The CDR3 coding sequence is TGTGCCAGCAAGGGAAGTCCGGGACAGGGCGGTAGCTCCTATAATTCACCCCTCCACTTT. This gives the protein CASKGSPGQGGSSYNSPLHF.